Described below is a single T cell receptor beta chain sequence and its context. The antigen is undetermined. This sample is drawn from a study of CD8 T cells in ankylosing spondylitis. Germline loops: CDR1 SGHTA, CDR2 FQGTGA. Trimming stripped 1 base from V and 4 bases from J, with 13 bases between. This CDR3 comprises 15 residues. General observations from the study: According to the report, clones linked to the disease were significantly enriched in matched synovial fluid samples taken from ankylosing spondylitis patients.

Via MiXCR, TCRdb re-called the 5' RACE reads, giving one row per CDR3 protein. In the table there are a few hundred thousand distinct CDR3 sequences, roughly 18% of which are singletons. The chain links TRBV7-3 to TRBJ2-5, with D perhaps being TRBD1 or TRBD2 (6 bases each). This TCR came from a male donor with ankylosing spondylitis or in good health (not recorded which). The sequencing sample was made of blood, either unsorted or a sorted T cell fraction (not recorded which). The CDR3 sequence is CASSLIGGSGETQYF. The CDR3 nucleotides read TGTGCCAGCAGCTTAATCGGGGGCTCGGGAGAGACCCAGTACTTC.